One and the same sample provided the 2 T cell receptor beta chains below, sequenced in a study of vaccination and CD4 T cells after COVID-19. Cultured CD4+ T cell DNA was sequenced using the Oncomine TCR Beta short-read assay. TCRdb used MiXCR to reprocess the PCR reads, holding one entry per CDR3 protein. The sample carries about 18,000 distinct CDR3 sequences, just under 30% recorded once. Stated treatment: approximately nine-day PBMC culture with coronavirus spike peptide pools or control peptides (ViraFEST assay). Which antigens these TCRs recognize remains unknown. The sample consisted of cultured CD4+ T cells from blood. These receptor sequences come from a human donor with COVID-19.

This clonotype was counted a few times. The chain links TRBV7-9 to TRBJ1-1; no clear D gene. Germline-derived CDR1 and CDR2 are SEHNR and FQNEAQ (reference sequence). The germline V and J ends were trimmed by 1 base and 1 base, with 10 bases remaining between them. The CDR3 covers 15 residues. In DNA form, the CDR3 reads TGTGCCAGCAGCTTAGAACTTGAGAAGAACACTGAAGCTTTCTTT. Its protein is CASSLELEKNTEAFF.

This clonotype was seen a few times. The V and J genes are TRBV6-1 and TRBJ2-5; 7 bases match TRBD1. Trimming at V came to 8 bases and at J to 4 bases, leaving 4 bases not matched to a gene. The germline CDR1 and CDR2 sequences are MNHNS and SASEGT. The CDR3 consists of 12 residues. The CDR3 region has the DNA TGTGCCAGCGGGACAGCCTTAGAGACCCAGTACTTC. Translating gives CASGTALETQYF.